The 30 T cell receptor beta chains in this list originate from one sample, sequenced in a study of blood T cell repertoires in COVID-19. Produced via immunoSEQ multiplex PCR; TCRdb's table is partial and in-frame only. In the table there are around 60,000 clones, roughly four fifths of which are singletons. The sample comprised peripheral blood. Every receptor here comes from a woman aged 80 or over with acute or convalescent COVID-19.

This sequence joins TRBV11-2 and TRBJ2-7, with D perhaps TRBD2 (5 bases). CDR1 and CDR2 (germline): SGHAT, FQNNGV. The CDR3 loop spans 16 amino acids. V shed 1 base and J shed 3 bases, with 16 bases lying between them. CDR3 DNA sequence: TGTGCCAGCAGCTTAGGAGGGTGGGGATCCATCTACGAGCAGTACTTC. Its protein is CASSLGGWGSIYEQYF.

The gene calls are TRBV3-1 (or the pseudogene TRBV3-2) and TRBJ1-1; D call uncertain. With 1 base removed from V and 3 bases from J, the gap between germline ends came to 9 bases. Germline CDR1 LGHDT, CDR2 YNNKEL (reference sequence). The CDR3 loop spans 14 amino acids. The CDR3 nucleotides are TGTGCCAGCAGCCAAGGCGTTTTGGACACTGAAGCTTTCTTT. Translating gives CASSQGVLDTEAFF.

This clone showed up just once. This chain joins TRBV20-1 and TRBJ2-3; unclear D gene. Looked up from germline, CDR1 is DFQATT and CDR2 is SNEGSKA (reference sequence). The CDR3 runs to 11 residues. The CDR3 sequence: CSSIAGDTQYF. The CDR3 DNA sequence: TGCAGCTCTATAGCTGGGGATACGCAGTATTTT.

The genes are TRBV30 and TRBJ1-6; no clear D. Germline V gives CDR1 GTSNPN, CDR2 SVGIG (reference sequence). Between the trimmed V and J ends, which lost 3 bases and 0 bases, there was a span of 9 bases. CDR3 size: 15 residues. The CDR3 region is CAWRDFSSYNSPLHF. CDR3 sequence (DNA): TGTGCCTGGAGGGACTTTAGCTCCTATAATTCACCCCTCCACTTT.

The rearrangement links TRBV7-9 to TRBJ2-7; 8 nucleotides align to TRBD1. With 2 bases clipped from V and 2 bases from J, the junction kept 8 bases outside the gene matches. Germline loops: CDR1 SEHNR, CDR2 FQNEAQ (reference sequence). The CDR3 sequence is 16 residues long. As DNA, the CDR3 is TGTGCCAGCAGCTTACTCGAGACAGGGGAAACCTACGAGCAGTACTTC. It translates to CASSLLETGETYEQYF. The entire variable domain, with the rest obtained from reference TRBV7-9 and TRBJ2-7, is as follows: DTGVSQNPRHKITKRGQNVTFRCDPISEHNRLYWYRQTLGQGPEFLTYFQNEAQLEKSRLLSDRFSAERPKGSFSTLEIQRTEQGDSAMYLCASSLLETGETYEQYFGPGTRLTVT.

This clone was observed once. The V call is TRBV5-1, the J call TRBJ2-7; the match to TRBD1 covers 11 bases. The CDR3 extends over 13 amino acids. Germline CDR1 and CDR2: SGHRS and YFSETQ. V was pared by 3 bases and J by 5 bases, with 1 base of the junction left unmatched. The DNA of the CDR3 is TGCGCCAGCAGCTGGGACAGGGGGAACGAGCAGTACTTC. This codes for CASSWDRGNEQYF. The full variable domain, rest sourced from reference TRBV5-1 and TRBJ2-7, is KAGVTQTPRYLIKTRGQQVTLSCSPISGHRSVSWYQQTPGQGLQFLFEYFSETQRNKGNFPGRFSGRQFSNSRSEMNVSTLELGDSALYLCASSWDRGNEQYFGPGTRLTVT.

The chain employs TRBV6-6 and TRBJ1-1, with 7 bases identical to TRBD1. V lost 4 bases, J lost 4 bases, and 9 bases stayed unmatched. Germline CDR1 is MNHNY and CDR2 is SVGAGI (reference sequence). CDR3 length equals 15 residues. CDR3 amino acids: CASSLPRGRSTEAFF. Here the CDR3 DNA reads TGTGCCAGCAGTTTACCTAGGGGGCGGAGCACTGAAGCTTTCTTT.

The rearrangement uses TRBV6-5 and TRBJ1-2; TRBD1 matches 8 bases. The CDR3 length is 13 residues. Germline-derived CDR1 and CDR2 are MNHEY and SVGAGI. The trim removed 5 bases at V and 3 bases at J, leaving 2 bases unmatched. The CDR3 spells CASSQTGDYGYTF. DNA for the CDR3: TGTGCCAGCAGTCAGACAGGGGACTATGGCTACACCTTC.

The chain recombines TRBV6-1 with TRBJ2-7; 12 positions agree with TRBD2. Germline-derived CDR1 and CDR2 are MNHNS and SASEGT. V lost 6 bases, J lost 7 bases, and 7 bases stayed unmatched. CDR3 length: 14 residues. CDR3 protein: CASSQTGLAGEQYF. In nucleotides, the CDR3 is TGTGCCAGCAGCCAGACAGGACTAGCGGGGGAGCAGTACTTC.

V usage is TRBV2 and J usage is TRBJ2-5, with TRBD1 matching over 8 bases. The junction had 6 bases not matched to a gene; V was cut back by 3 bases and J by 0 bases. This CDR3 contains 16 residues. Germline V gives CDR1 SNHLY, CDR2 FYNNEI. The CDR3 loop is CASSDPDRVYQETQYF. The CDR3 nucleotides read TGTGCCAGCAGTGACCCGGACAGGGTATACCAAGAGACCCAGTACTTC.

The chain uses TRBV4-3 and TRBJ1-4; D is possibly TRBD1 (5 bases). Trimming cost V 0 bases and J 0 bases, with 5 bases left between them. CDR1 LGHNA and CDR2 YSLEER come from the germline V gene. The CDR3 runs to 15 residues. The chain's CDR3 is CASSQETATNEKLFF. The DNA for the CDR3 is TGCGCCAGCAGCCAAGAGACAGCAACTAATGAAAAACTGTTTTTT.

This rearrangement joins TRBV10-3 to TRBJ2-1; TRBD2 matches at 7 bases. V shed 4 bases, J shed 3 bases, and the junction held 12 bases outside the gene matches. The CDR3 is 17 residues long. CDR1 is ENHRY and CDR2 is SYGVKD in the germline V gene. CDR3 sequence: CAISVSFGGMVYNEQFF. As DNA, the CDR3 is TGTGCCATCAGTGTGTCGTTCGGGGGGATGGTCTACAATGAGCAGTTCTTC.

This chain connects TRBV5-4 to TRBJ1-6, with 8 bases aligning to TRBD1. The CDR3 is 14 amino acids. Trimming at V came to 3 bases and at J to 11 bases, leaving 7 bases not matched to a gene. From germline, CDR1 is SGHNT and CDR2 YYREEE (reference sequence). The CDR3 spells CASSSTGQGPPLHF. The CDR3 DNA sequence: TGTGCCAGCAGCTCGACAGGACAGGGACCACCCCTCCACTTT.

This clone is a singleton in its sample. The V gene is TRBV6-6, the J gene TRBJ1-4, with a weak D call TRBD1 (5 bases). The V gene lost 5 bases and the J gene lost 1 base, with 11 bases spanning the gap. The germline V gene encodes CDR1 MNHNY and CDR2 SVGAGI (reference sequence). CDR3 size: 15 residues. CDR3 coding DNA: TGTGCCAGCAGTCCCCGGGGGATAACTAATGAAAAACTGTTTTTT. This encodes CASSPRGITNEKLFF.

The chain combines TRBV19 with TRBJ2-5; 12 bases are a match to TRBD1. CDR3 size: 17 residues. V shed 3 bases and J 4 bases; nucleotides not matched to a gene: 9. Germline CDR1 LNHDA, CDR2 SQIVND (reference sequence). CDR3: CASSILGTGGAGETQYF. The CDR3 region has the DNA TGTGCCAGTAGTATTTTAGGGACAGGGGGCGCAGGAGAGACCCAGTACTTC.

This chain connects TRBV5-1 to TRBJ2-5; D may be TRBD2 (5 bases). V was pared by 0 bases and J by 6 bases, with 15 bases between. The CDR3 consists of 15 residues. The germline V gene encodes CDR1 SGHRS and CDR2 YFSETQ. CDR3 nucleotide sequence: TGCGCCAGCAGCTTGGGAATAGCGCGGGCCCAGACCCAGTACTTC. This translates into CASSLGIARAQTQYF.

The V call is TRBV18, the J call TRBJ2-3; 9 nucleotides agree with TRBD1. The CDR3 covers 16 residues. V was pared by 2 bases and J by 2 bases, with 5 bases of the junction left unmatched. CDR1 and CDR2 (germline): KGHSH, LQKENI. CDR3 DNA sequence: TGTGCCAGCTCACCAGCGAGACAGGGGGTCACAGATACGCAGTATTTT. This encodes CASSPARQGVTDTQYF.

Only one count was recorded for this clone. The DNA for the CDR3 is TGTGCCAGCAGTTTAGCAGGGCCCCTCATGAACACTGAAGCTTTCTTT. This gives the protein CASSLAGPLMNTEAFF. This rearrangement joins TRBV27 to TRBJ1-1, with a possible D match to TRBD1 (5 bases). The germline V gene has CDR1 MNHEY and CDR2 SMNVEV (reference sequence). V was pared by 2 bases and J by 0 bases, with 13 bases between. The CDR3 spans 16 residues.

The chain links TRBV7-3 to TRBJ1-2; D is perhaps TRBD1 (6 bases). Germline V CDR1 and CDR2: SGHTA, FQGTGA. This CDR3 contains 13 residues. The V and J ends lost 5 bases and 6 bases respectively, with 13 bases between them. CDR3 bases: TGTGCCAGCAGCCCCGCGGGGGCGGATGGCTACACCTTC. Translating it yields CASSPAGADGYTF.

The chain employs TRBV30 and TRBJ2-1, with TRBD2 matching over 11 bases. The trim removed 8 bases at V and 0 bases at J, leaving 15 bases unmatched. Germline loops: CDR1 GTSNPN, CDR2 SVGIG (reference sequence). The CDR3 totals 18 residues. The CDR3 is CAQIPGLAGGSSYNEQFF. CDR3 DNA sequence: TGTGCCCAAATACCCGGGCTAGCGGGAGGAAGCTCCTACAATGAGCAGTTCTTC. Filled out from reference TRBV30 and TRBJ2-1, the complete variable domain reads SQTIHQWPATLVQPVGSPLSLECTVEGTSNPNLYWYRQAAGRGLQLLFYSVGIGQISSEVPQNLSASRPQDRQFILSSKKLLLSDSGFYLCAQIPGLAGGSSYNEQFFGPGTRLTVL.

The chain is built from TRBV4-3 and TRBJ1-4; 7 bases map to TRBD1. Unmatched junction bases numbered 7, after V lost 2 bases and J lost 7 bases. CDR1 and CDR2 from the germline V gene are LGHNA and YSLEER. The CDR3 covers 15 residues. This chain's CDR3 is CASSQLRGSGEKLFF. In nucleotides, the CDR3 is TGCGCCAGCAGCCAACTCAGGGGGTCGGGTGAAAAACTGTTTTTT.

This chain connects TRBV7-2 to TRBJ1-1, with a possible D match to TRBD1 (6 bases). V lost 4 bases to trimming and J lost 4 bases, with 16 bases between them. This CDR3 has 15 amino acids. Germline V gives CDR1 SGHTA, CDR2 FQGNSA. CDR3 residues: CASSSIGGALTEAFF. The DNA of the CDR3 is TGTGCCAGCAGCTCTATAGGGGGGGCTCTCACTGAAGCTTTCTTT.

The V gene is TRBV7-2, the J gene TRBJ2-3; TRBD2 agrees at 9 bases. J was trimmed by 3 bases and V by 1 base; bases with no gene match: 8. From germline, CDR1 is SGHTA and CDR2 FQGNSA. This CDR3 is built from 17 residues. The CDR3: CASSLERRGGPTDTQYF. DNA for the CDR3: TGTGCCAGCAGCTTAGAGAGGCGGGGGGGCCCAACAGATACGCAGTATTTT. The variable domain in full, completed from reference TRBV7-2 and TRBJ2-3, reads GAGVSQSPSNKVTEKGKDVELRCDPISGHTALYWYRQSLGQGLEFLIYFQGNSAPDKSGLPSDRFSAERTGGSVSTLTIQRTQQEDSAVYLCASSLERRGGPTDTQYFGPGTRLTVL.

The CDR3 spells CASSLQGAWETQYF. The CDR3 DNA follows: TGTGCCAGCAGTTTACAGGGGGCGTGGGAGACCCAGTACTTC. The chain combines TRBV28 with TRBJ2-5; 8 positions agree with TRBD1. Germline V gene data show CDR1 as MDHEN and CDR2 as SYDVKM. This CDR3 region has 14 residues. The junction had 4 bases not matched to a gene; V was cut back by 2 bases and J by 5 bases.

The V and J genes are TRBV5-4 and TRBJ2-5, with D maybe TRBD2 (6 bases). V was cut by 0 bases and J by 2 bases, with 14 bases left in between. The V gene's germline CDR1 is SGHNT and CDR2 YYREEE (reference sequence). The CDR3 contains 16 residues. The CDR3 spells CASSLAGSRRQETQYF. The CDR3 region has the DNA TGTGCCAGCAGCTTGGCCGGGAGTCGAAGACAAGAGACCCAGTACTTC.

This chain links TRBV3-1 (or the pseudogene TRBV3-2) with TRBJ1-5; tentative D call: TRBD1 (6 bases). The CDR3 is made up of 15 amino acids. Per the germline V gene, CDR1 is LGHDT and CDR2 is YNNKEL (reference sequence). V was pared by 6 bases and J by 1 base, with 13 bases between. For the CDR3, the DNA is TGTGCCAGCAGTTCCCAGGGGACGAGCAATCAGCCCCAGCATTTT. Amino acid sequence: CASSSQGTSNQPQHF.

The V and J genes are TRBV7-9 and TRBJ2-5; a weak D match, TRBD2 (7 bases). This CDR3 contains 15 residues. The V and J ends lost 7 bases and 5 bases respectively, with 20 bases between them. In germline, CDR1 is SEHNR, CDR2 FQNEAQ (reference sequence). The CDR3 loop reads CASTKNRGGTETQYF. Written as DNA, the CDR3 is TGTGCCAGCACCAAAAATAGGGGGGGCACGGAGACCCAGTACTTC.

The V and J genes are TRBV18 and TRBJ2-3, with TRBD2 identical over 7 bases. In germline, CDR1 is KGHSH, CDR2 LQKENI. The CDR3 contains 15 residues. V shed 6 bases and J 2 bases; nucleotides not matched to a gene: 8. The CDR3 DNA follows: TGTGCCAGCTCTCCGACCGGGACTATCACAGATACGCAGTATTTT. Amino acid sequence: CASSPTGTITDTQYF.

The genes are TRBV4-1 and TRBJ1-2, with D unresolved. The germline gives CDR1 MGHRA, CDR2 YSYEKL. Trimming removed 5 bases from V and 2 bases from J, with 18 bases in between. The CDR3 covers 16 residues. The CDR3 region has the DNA TGCGCCAGCAGCAAAGGAGCGAGGAGCCTGAACTATGGCTACACCTTC. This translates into CASSKGARSLNYGYTF.

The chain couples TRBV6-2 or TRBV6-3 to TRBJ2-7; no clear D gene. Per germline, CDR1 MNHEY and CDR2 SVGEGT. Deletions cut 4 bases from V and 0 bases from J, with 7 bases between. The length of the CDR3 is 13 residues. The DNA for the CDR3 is TGTGCCAGCAGTTCGGAGAACTCCTACGAGCAGTACTTC. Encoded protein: CASSSENSYEQYF.